The 20 T cell receptor beta chains below come from one sample, sequenced in a study of blood T cell repertoires in COVID-19. Method: immunoSEQ multiplex PCR; TCRdb's copy keeps in-frame clones and lacks some. The data hold some 66,000 clones, with 85% to 90% observed a single time. Sample: peripheral blood. The receptors were sampled from a woman in her sixties or seventies with acute or convalescent COVID-19.

This chain links TRBV24-1 with TRBJ2-7; 10 bases match TRBD1. CDR3 length equals 16 residues. CDR1 is KGHDR and CDR2 is SFDVKD in the germline V gene. Trimming took 0 bases from V and 2 from J; bases not matched to a gene: 3. This CDR3 is CATSDLHGTGAYEQYV. The CDR3 nucleotides are TGTGCCACCAGTGATTTGCACGGGACAGGGGCCTACGAGCAGTACGTC.

In this sample, this clone turned up a few times. The genes are TRBV7-2 and TRBJ1-4, with D possibly being TRBD1 (5 bases). Between the trimmed V and J ends, which lost 0 bases and 8 bases, there was a span of 13 bases. CDR3 size: 15 residues. Germline V gene lookup returns CDR1 SGHTA and CDR2 FQGNSA. The CDR3 DNA sequence: TGTGCCAGCAGCTTAGCTCGGGGGTTTAGCGAAAAACTGTTTTTT. Encoded protein: CASSLARGFSEKLFF.

The chain couples TRBV12-3 or TRBV12-4 to TRBJ2-1; D uncertain. The CDR3 has 13 amino acids. V was trimmed by 5 bases and J by 9 bases, leaving 14 bases between them. CDR3 loop: CASSPQVVSEQFF. The DNA of the CDR3 is TGTGCCAGCAGTCCTCAGGTAGTTAGTGAGCAGTTCTTC.

Points on this clone: One end of the junction is discordant with germline, which a read error may explain. Other DNA sequences from this sample encode an identical CDR3 as well. The rearrangement joins TRBV13 to TRBJ2-2, with 9 bases matching TRBD1. Germline lookup yields CDR1 PRHDT and CDR2 FYEKMQ (reference sequence). The CDR3 extends over 16 amino acids. For the CDR3, the DNA is TGTGCCAGCAGCATTCGGACAGGGGTGAACACCGGAGAGCTGTTTTTT. Its translation is CASSIRTGVNTGELFF. Together with reference TRBV13 and TRBJ2-2, the CDR3 gives the full variable domain: AAGVIQSPRHLIKEKRETATLKCYPIPRHDTVYWYQQGPGQDPQFLISFYEKMQSDKGSIPDRFSAQQFSDYHSELNMSSLELGDSALYFCASSIRTGVNTGELFFGEGSRLTVL.

The chain's CDR3 is CASSPGTGEETQYF. The CDR3 nucleotides are TGTGCCAGCAGTCCGGGGACAGGGGAGGAGACCCAGTACTTC. The chain carries TRBV27 and TRBJ2-5; 10 bases align to TRBD1. J lost 5 bases, V lost 5 bases, and 5 bases had no gene match. This CDR3 contains 14 residues. Per the germline V gene, CDR1 is MNHEY and CDR2 is SMNVEV (reference sequence).

J is TRBJ1-5 and V is TRBV6-5; tentatively, D is TRBD1 (6 bases). There are 13 residues in the CDR3. Looked up from germline, CDR1 is MNHEY and CDR2 is SVGAGI. V shed 6 bases and J shed 5 bases, with 11 bases lying between them. The CDR3 protein is CASSTTGYQPQHF. As DNA, the CDR3 is TGTGCCAGCAGCACAACAGGGTATCAGCCCCAGCATTTT.

Points on this clone: Relative to the germline gene, one junction end is altered; a read error may explain this. This chain uses TRBV5-1 with TRBJ1-3, with 7 bases matching TRBD1. This CDR3 contains 14 residues. Per the germline V gene, CDR1 is SGHRS and CDR2 is YFSETQ. As DNA, the CDR3 is TGCGCCAGCAGCGAAGGGGGCTCTGGAAACACCACATATTTT. Encoded protein: CASSEGGSGNTTYF. Drawing the rest from reference TRBV5-1 and TRBJ1-3, the complete variable domain is KAGVTQTPRYLIKTRGQQVTLSCSPISGHRSVSWYQQTPGQGLQFLFEYFSETQRNKGNFPGRFSGRQFSNSRSEMNVSTLELGDSALYLCASSEGGSGNTTYFGEGSWLTVV.

The gene calls are TRBV7-2 and TRBJ2-1; 7 bases fit TRBD1. Germline V CDR1 and CDR2: SGHTA, FQGNSA. CDR3 length: 15 residues. V shed 5 bases, J shed 4 bases, and the junction held 8 bases outside the gene matches. In DNA, the CDR3 is TGTGCCAGCAGCCGGGACAGATCCTTATACAATGAGCAGTTCTTC. It codes for CASSRDRSLYNEQFF.

The chain recombines TRBV5-1 with TRBJ1-1; the D is unclear. Trimming removed 4 bases from V and 3 bases from J, with 13 bases in between. This CDR3 comprises 14 residues. Looked up from germline, CDR1 is SGHRS and CDR2 is YFSETQ. CDR3 in amino acids: CASSPTAADTEAFF. For the CDR3, the DNA is TGCGCCAGCAGCCCTACGGCCGCGGACACTGAAGCTTTCTTT.

The chain carries TRBV5-1 and TRBJ2-5; perhaps TRBD2 as D (6 bases). The CDR3 has 14 residues. Trimming pared 1 base from V and 1 base from J, leaving 8 bases between. CDR1 and CDR2 (germline): SGHRS, YFSETQ. DNA of the CDR3: TGCGCCAGCAGCTTGATCGGGGGCCAAGAGACCCAGTACTTC. Translating it yields CASSLIGGQETQYF.

V usage is TRBV4-3 and J usage is TRBJ1-2; TRBD1 matches 10 bases. CDR1 and CDR2 (germline): LGHNA, YSLEER. V lost 2 bases to trimming and J lost 4 bases; unmatched junction nucleotides: 10. The length of the CDR3 is 17 residues. The CDR3 DNA reads as TGCGCCAGCAGCCAATTAGGACAGGGGGTAACTTCCTATGGCTACACCTTC. Its translation: CASSQLGQGVTSYGYTF.

This chain joins TRBV14 and TRBJ1-4; D remains ambiguous. V gave up 5 bases and J gave up 0 bases, with 13 bases separating them. The germline V gene encodes CDR1 SGHDN and CDR2 FVKESK. This CDR3 is built from 16 residues. The DNA of the CDR3 is TGTGCCAGCAGCGCCCGGACGGGAGCAACTAATGAAAAACTGTTTTTT. Translated, it gives CASSARTGATNEKLFF.

The chain links TRBV5-1 to TRBJ2-2; no clear D gene. Germline values: CDR1 SGHRS, CDR2 YFSETQ. Deletions cut 0 bases from V and 1 base from J, with 7 bases between. CDR3 length: 15 amino acids. The CDR3 reads CASSLGSGNTGELFF. CDR3 in DNA: TGCGCCAGCAGCTTGGGCAGTGGGAACACCGGGGAGCTGTTTTTT.

The chain joins TRBV10-3 to TRBJ1-5, with 7 bases lining up with TRBD1. CDR1 ENHRY and CDR2 SYGVKD come from the germline V gene. This CDR3 is built from 15 residues. The CDR3 reads CATLDGQASNQPQHF. The CDR3, as DNA: TGTGCAACCTTGGACGGACAGGCGAGCAATCAGCCCCAGCATTTT.

The chain joins TRBV5-1 to TRBJ1-4; TRBD1 is a possible D gene (5 bases). This CDR3 has 17 amino acids. CDR1 SGHRS and CDR2 YFSETQ come from the germline V gene. Trimming left V 0 bases short and J 1 base short, with 13 bases between. The CDR3, as DNA: TGCGCCAGCAGCTTGGCCTGGGTAACAGGAACTAATGAAAAACTGTTTTTT. Encoded protein: CASSLAWVTGTNEKLFF. Based on the CDR3 plus reference TRBV5-1 and TRBJ1-4, the full variable domain is KAGVTQTPRYLIKTRGQQVTLSCSPISGHRSVSWYQQTPGQGLQFLFEYFSETQRNKGNFPGRFSGRQFSNSRSEMNVSTLELGDSALYLCASSLAWVTGTNEKLFFGSGTQLSVL.

J is TRBJ1-1 and V is TRBV14, with D hard to call. The CDR3 loop spans 13 amino acids. Trimming removed 5 bases at V and 0 bases at J, with 7 bases between. Germline V CDR1 and CDR2: SGHDN, FVKESK. CDR3 in DNA: TGTGCCAGCAGCGTTTTTATGAACACTGAAGCTTTCTTT. Translation gives CASSVFMNTEAFF.

The J gene is TRBJ1-5, the V gene TRBV28; D call uncertain. V lost 1 base, J lost 0 bases, and 10 bases lay in between. Germline V gene sequence: CDR1 MDHEN, CDR2 SYDVKM. The CDR3 is 16 amino acids. CDR3 in amino acids: CASSLLHYYSNQPQHF. The CDR3 nucleotides are TGTGCCAGCAGTTTATTACACTACTATAGCAATCAGCCCCAGCATTTT.

This clone is a singleton in its sample. This chain links TRBV19 with TRBJ2-3; TRBD2 agrees at 7 bases. The CDR3 runs to 14 residues. In germline, CDR1 is LNHDA, CDR2 SQIVND (reference sequence). V lost 5 bases to trimming and J lost 6 bases; unmatched junction nucleotides: 8. The CDR3 here is CASSGRGSVDTQYF. CDR3 sequence (DNA): TGTGCCAGTAGTGGGCGCGGGAGCGTGGATACGCAGTATTTT.

V and J are TRBV24-1 and TRBJ2-3, with 7 bases aligning to TRBD1. This CDR3 spans 15 amino acids. V shed 3 bases and J 1 base; nucleotides not matched to a gene: 3. Germline-derived CDR1 and CDR2 are KGHDR and SFDVKD. The CDR3 region has the DNA TGTGCCACCAGTGATAAGGGGGCCGGCACAGATACGCAGTATTTT. Its protein product is CATSDKGAGTDTQYF.

The chain couples TRBV25-1 to TRBJ2-3; the match to TRBD1 covers 9 bases. CDR3 length: 17 amino acids. J lost 2 bases, V lost 6 bases, and 12 bases had no gene match. The germline V gene has CDR1 MGHDK and CDR2 SYGVNS. CDR3 DNA sequence: TGTGCCAGCAGCGGAGCGGACAGGGGACCATTCACAGATACGCAGTATTTT. Its protein is CASSGADRGPFTDTQYF.